Below are 2 T cell receptor beta chains sequenced from a single sample in a study of CD8 T cells in Susac syndrome. A quantity of about 0.5 to 1 ug RNA underwent reverse transcription using random hexamers. TCRdb analysed the immunoSEQ multiplex PCR reads with MiXCR anew, one entry per CDR3 protein. The sample shows about 400,000 distinct CDR3 sequences, 85% to 90% of them seen only once. Source material: CD8+ T cells from PBMCs. The receptors stem from a human donor with multiple sclerosis.

The chain is built from TRBV5-1 and TRBJ1-1; D unclear. The CDR3 consists of 14 residues. The V and J ends lost 0 bases and 3 bases respectively, with 9 bases between them. Germline CDR1 and CDR2: SGHRS and YFSETQ. For the CDR3, the DNA is TGCGCCAGCAGCTTGGAGGGCCGTTACACTGAAGCTTTCTTT. Amino acid sequence: CASSLEGRYTEAFF. Full variable domain (missing parts from reference TRBV5-1 and TRBJ1-1): KAGVTQTPRYLIKTRGQQVTLSCSPISGHRSVSWYQQTPGQGLQFLFEYFSETQRNKGNFPGRFSGRQFSNSRSEMNVSTLELGDSALYLCASSLEGRYTEAFFGQGTRLTVV.

The chain is built from TRBV19 and TRBJ2-1; D unclear. This CDR3 comprises 13 residues. The V gene lost 3 bases and the J gene lost 10 bases, with 13 bases spanning the gap. CDR1 is LNHDA, CDR2 SQIVND, per germline (reference sequence). As DNA, the CDR3 is TGTGCCAGTAGTATTTCGGAAGTCCGCGAGCAGTTCTTC. Encoded protein: CASSISEVREQFF.